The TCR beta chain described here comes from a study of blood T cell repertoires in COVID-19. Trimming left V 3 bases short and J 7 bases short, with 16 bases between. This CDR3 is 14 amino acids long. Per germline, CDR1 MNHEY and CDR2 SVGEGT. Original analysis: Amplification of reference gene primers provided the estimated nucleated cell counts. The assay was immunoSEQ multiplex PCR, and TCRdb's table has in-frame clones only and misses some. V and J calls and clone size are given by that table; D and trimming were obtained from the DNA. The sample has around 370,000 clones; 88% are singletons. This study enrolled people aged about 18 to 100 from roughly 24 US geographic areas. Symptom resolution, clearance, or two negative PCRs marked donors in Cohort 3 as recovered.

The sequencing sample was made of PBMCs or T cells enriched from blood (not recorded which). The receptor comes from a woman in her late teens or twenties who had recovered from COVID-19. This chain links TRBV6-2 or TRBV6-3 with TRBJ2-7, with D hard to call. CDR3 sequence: CASSYMSLNGEQYF. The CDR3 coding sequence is TGTGCCAGCAGTTATATGAGCTTAAACGGGGAGCAGTACTTC.